Sequencing of this T cell receptor (beta chain) was carried out in a study of blood T cell repertoires in COVID-19. Study details: The United States, Italy and Spain were the sources of the acute and convalescent COVID-19 samples. Sources were T cells, B-cell-depleted T cells, or PBMCs; the material itself was cDNA or gDNA.

The CDR3 has 16 residues. Germline values: CDR1 MDHEN, CDR2 SYDVKM. V shed 8 bases, J shed 6 bases, and the junction held 18 bases outside the gene matches. As processed by the authors: Scientists estimated how many nucleated cells there were by amplifying reference gene primers. Generated by immunoSEQ multiplex PCR, the TCRdb table keeps only in-frame clones and is missing some. From that table come the V and J calls and clone size; the DNA was used to work out D and trimming. The sample has 65,000 to 95,000 clones, over 85% seen once. This chain joins TRBV28 and TRBJ1-2; the match to TRBD1 covers 7 bases. The source material was peripheral blood. This sequence originates from a man aged 45-65 years with active COVID-19. The chain's CDR3 is CASGSMGGDRGDGYTF. CDR3 DNA: TGTGCCAGCGGGTCCATGGGCGGGGACAGAGGGGATGGCTACACCTTC.